Shown below are 10 T cell receptor beta chains from a single sample sequenced in a study of control samples from healthy donors and cancer patients. The table came from immunoSEQ multiplex PCR; TCRdb's copy has only in-frame clones and leaves some out. Among under 200,000 clones listed, over 95% were seen once. Source material: blood. Receptor source: a woman aged 25-40 years in good health.

The CDR3 here is CASSLGIGGTEAFF. The CDR3 DNA reads as TGTGCCAGCAGTTTAGGTATCGGGGGGACTGAAGCTTTCTTT. The genes are TRBV27 and TRBJ1-1; possibly TRBD1 for D (5 bases). Germline values: CDR1 MNHEY, CDR2 SMNVEV (reference sequence). The CDR3 has 14 amino acids. V was cut by 2 bases and J by 5 bases, with 12 bases left in between.

V is TRBV4-2 and J is TRBJ2-3; D might be TRBD1 or TRBD2, each matching 5 bases. The V gene lost 5 bases and the J gene lost 2 bases, with 14 bases spanning the gap. The germline V gene has CDR1 LGHNA and CDR2 YNFKEQ. CDR3 length: 15 residues. CDR3: CASSGRDGPTDTQYF. Written as DNA, the CDR3 is TGTGCCAGCAGCGGCCGGGACGGGCCCACAGATACGCAGTATTTT.

The genes are TRBV29-1 and TRBJ1-2; TRBD1 agrees at 7 bases. Germline assignment: CDR1 SQVTM and CDR2 ANQGSEA. This CDR3 has 12 residues. Unmatched junction bases numbered 4, after V lost 1 base and J lost 8 bases. The CDR3 DNA follows: TGCAGCGTTGAAGGACAGGGTCGCGGCTACACCTTC. As protein: CSVEGQGRGYTF. The full variable domain, with the rest looked up from reference TRBV29-1 and TRBJ1-2, is SAVISQKPSRDICQRGTSLTIQCQVDSQVTMMFWYRQQPGQSLTLIATANQGSEATYESGFVIDKFPISRPNLTFSTLTVSNMSPEDSSIYLCSVEGQGRGYTFGSGTRLTVV.

The rearrangement links TRBV10-3 to TRBJ2-7; possibly TRBD2 for D (7 bases). CDR1 and CDR2 (germline): ENHRY, SYGVKD. V was cut by 2 bases and J by 4 bases, with 12 bases left in between. The CDR3 has 14 residues. CDR3 sequence: CAISERRGRYEQYF. The CDR3 bases are TGTGCCATCAGTGAGAGGCGGGGGCGATACGAGCAGTACTTC.

The rearrangement links TRBV29-1 to TRBJ2-5; D not resolved. The germline V gene encodes CDR1 SQVTM and CDR2 ANQGSEA. The CDR3 spans 12 residues. V shed 4 bases and J shed 2 bases, with 8 bases lying between them. CDR3 bases: TGCAGCGTTGTTACTCTTCAAGAGACCCAGTACTTC. Protein: CSVVTLQETQYF. The entire variable domain, with the rest obtained from reference TRBV29-1 and TRBJ2-5, is as follows: SAVISQKPSRDICQRGTSLTIQCQVDSQVTMMFWYRQQPGQSLTLIATANQGSEATYESGFVIDKFPISRPNLTFSTLTVSNMSPEDSSIYLCSVVTLQETQYFGPGTRLLVL.

The chain carries TRBV27 and TRBJ2-1; D remains unclear. Germline lookup yields CDR1 MNHEY and CDR2 SMNVEV (reference sequence). The V end lost 3 bases, the J end lost 6 bases, and 6 bases lay between the germline ends. The CDR3 covers 12 residues. The CDR3 DNA sequence: TGTGCCAGCAGTTTGATGGGCAATGAGCAGTTCTTC. It is translated as CASSLMGNEQFF.

Comments on this clone: Compared with germline, one end of the junction differs, possibly owing to a read error. Here the CDR3 reads CASSLTGDRGTDTQYF. DNA for the CDR3: TGTGCTAGCAGCTTAACGGGAGACAGGGGCACAGATACGCAGTATTTT. V and J are TRBV11-2 and TRBJ2-3; a possible D gene is TRBD1 (7 bases). The CDR3 extends over 16 amino acids. Germline V lookup: CDR1 SGHAT, CDR2 FQNNGV.

To note about this clone: Other DNA variants within this sample encode the same CDR3. This rearrangement joins TRBV5-1 to TRBJ1-6; TRBD1 agrees at 7 bases. Unmatched junction bases numbered 1, after V lost 0 bases and J lost 7 bases. Germline V gene sequence: CDR1 SGHRS, CDR2 YFSETQ. The CDR3 is 14 amino acids. CDR3 protein: CASSLDRGNSPLHF. The CDR3 DNA reads as TGCGCCAGCAGCTTGGACAGGGGCAATTCACCCCTCCACTTT.

The chain carries TRBV27 and TRBJ1-1, with D tentatively TRBD1 (5 bases). Germline V lookup: CDR1 MNHEY, CDR2 SMNVEV (reference sequence). The V gene lost 5 bases and the J gene lost 4 bases, with 11 bases spanning the gap. This CDR3 has 13 residues. The CDR3 here is CASSRGLGTEAFF. DNA for the CDR3: TGTGCCAGCAGTAGGGGTCTAGGCACTGAAGCTTTCTTT.

The CDR3: CASSSRAKGLTEAFF. Here the CDR3 DNA reads TGCGCCAGCAGCTCCAGGGCCAAGGGTCTCACTGAAGCTTTCTTT. The rearrangement links TRBV5-1 to TRBJ1-1; possible D gene TRBD1, 5 bases. In germline, CDR1 is SGHRS, CDR2 YFSETQ. The CDR3 is 15 residues long. The V gene lost 3 bases and the J gene lost 4 bases, with 16 bases spanning the gap.